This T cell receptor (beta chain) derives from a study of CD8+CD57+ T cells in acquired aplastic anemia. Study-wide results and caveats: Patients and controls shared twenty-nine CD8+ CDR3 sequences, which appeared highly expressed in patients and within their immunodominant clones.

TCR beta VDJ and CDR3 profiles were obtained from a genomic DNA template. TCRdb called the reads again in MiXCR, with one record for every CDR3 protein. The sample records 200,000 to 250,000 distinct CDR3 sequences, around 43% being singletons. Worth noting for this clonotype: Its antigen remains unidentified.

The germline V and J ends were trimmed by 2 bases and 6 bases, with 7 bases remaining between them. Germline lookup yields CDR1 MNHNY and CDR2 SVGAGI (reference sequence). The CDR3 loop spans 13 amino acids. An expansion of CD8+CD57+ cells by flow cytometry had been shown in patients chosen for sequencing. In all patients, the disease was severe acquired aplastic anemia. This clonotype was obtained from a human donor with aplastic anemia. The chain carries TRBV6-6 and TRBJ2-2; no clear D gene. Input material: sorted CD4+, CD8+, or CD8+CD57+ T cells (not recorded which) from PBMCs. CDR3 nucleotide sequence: TGTGCCAGCAGTTACGATGGCTCCGGGGAGCTGTTTTTT. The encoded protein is CASSYDGSGELFF.